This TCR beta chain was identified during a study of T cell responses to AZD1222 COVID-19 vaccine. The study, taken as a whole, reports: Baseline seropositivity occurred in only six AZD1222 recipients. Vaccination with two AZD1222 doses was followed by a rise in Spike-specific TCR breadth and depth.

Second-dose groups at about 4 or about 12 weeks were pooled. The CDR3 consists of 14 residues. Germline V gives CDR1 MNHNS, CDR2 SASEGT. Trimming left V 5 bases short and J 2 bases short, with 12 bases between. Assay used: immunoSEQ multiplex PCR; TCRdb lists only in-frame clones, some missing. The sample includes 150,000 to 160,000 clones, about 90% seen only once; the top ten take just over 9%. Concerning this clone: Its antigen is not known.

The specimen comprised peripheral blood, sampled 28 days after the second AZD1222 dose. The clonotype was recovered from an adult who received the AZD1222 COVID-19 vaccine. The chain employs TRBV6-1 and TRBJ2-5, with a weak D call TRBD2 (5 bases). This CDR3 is CASSSATIQETQYF. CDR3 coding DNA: TGTGCCAGCAGTTCCGCGACTATACAAGAGACCCAGTACTTC.